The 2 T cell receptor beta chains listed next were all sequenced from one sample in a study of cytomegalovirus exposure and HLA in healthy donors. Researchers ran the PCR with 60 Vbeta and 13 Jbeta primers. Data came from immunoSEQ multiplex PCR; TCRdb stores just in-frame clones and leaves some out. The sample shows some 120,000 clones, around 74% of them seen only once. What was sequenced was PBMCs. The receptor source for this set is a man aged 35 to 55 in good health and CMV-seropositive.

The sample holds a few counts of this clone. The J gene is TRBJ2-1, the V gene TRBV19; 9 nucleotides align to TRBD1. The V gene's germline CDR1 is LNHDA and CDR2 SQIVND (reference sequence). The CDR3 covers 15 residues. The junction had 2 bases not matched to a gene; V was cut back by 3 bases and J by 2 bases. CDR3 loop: CASSMDRGAYNEQFF. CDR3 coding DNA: TGTGCCAGTAGTATGGACAGGGGAGCCTACAATGAGCAGTTCTTC. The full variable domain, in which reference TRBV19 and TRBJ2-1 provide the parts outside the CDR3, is DGGITQSPKYLFRKEGQNVTLSCEQNLNHDAMYWYRQDPGQGLRLIYYSQIVNDFQKGDIAEGYSVSREKKESFPLTVTSAQKNPTAFYLCASSMDRGAYNEQFFGPGTRLTVL.

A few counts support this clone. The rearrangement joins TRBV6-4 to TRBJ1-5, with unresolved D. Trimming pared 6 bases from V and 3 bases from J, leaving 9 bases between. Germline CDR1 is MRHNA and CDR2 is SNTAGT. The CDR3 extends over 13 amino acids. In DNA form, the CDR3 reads TGTGCCAGCAGCCCTAGTCTCAATCAGCCCCAGCATTTT. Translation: CASSPSLNQPQHF.